These 27 T cell receptor beta chains were sequenced from one sample in a study of regulatory T cells in long-lasting Graves disease. Building the TCR beta libraries relied on iRepertoire HTBI primers, and CDR3 regions underwent Arm-PCR. MiXCR, run by TCRdb on the multiplex PCR reads, gives a single entry per CDR3 protein. The sample consists of 250,000 to 300,000 distinct CDR3 sequences, under 20% of them appearing once. Indicated time point: newly diagnosed GD, antithyroid drugs for less than 3 months. PBMC RNA was the source of the TCR library. These data were likewise used in another study, on T cells in Graves' hyperthyroidism and ophthalmopathy.

Sequencing used peripheral blood mononuclear cells (PBMCs), obtained at new diagnosis, from a patient treated with antithyroid drugs. All receptors derive from a woman in her twenties or thirties with Graves disease.

This clonotype came up many times. This rearrangement joins TRBV4-1 to TRBJ2-1; no definite D call. This CDR3 spans 16 amino acids. V lost 0 bases and J lost 0, with 9 bases in between. Germline-derived CDR1 and CDR2 are MGHRA and YSYEKL. In DNA, the CDR3 is TGCGCCAGCAGCCAAGATCGGTCCAGCTCCTACAATGAGCAGTTCTTC. As protein: CASSQDRSSSYNEQFF.

This clonotype occurred many times. This chain uses TRBV3-1 with TRBJ1-4, with D maybe TRBD1 (6 bases). Per the germline V gene, CDR1 is LGHDT and CDR2 is YNNKEL (reference sequence). The CDR3 consists of 15 residues. V lost 1 base and J 5 bases, leaving 11 bases between the germline ends. The chain's CDR3 is CASSQATTGNEKLFF. DNA for the CDR3: TGTGCCAGCAGCCAAGCTACAACAGGGAATGAAAAACTGTTTTTT.

This clonotype showed up many times. V gene TRBV7-6 combines with J gene TRBJ1-1; D call uncertain. The V end was cut by 3 bases, the J end by 3 bases, with 5 bases between. Per the germline V gene, CDR1 is SGHVS and CDR2 is FNYEAQ. The CDR3 covers 12 residues. The CDR3 sequence is CASSLDHTEAFF. The CDR3, as DNA: TGTGCCAGCAGCTTGGACCACACTGAAGCTTTCTTT.

This clonotype was counted at least ten times. The chain joins TRBV3-1 to TRBJ1-2; D not resolved. The CDR3 spans 11 residues. CDR1 LGHDT and CDR2 YNNKEL come from the germline V gene (reference sequence). Trimming removed 0 bases at V and 6 bases at J, with 2 bases between. The CDR3 DNA sequence: TGTGCCAGCAGCCAAGACGATGGCTACACCTTC. Protein: CASSQDDGYTF.

The sample holds many counts of this clonotype. The chain links TRBV5-6 to TRBJ2-7; D may match TRBD1 or TRBD2 (5 bases each). In germline, CDR1 is SGHDT, CDR2 YYEEEE. The germline V and J ends were trimmed by 3 bases and 0 bases, with 7 bases remaining between them. The CDR3 extends over 13 amino acids. Here the CDR3 reads CASSWDGSYEQYF. The CDR3 nucleotides are TGTGCCAGCAGCTGGGACGGCTCCTACGAGCAGTACTTC.

The chain is built from TRBV7-2 and TRBJ2-7, with D possibly being TRBD1 (6 bases). V lost 3 bases and J lost 3, with 12 bases in between. Per germline, CDR1 SGHTA and CDR2 FQGNSA. CDR3 size: 14 residues. The chain's CDR3 is CASSLTGGVYEQYF. The DNA of the CDR3 is TGTGCCAGCAGCTTGACAGGAGGAGTCTACGAGCAGTACTTC.

This clonotype was observed many times. The chain couples TRBV13 to TRBJ2-2, with 7 bases fitting TRBD2. With V trimmed by 4 bases and J by 7 bases, 6 bases remained unmatched. The CDR3 has 14 amino acids. CDR1 is PRHDT and CDR2 is FYEKMQ in the germline V gene (reference sequence). The CDR3 here is CASSWGGGNGELFF. As DNA, the CDR3 is TGTGCCAGCAGCTGGGGCGGGGGAAACGGGGAGCTGTTTTTT.

The sample holds many counts of this clonotype. This rearrangement joins TRBV7-6 to TRBJ1-1; 11 bases agree with TRBD1. V gave up 3 bases and J gave up 4 bases; unmatched junction bases: 4. The CDR3 runs 15 residues. Per the germline V gene, CDR1 is SGHVS and CDR2 is FNYEAQ. The CDR3 protein is CASSLPGQGVTEAFF. CDR3 sequence (DNA): TGTGCCAGCAGCTTGCCGGGACAGGGGGTCACTGAAGCTTTCTTT. Together with reference TRBV7-6 and TRBJ1-1, the CDR3 gives the full variable domain: GAGVSQSPRYKVTKRGQDVALRCDPISGHVSLYWYRQALGQGPEFLTYFNYEAQQDKSGLPNDRFSAERPEGSISTLTIQRTEQRDSAMYRCASSLPGQGVTEAFFGQGTRLTVV.

In this sample, this clonotype turned up once. The chain has TRBV2 and TRBJ1-1; 8 nucleotides line up with TRBD1. Germline V gene data show CDR1 as SNHLY and CDR2 as FYNNEI. V trimming: 5 bases; J trimming: 4 bases; junction bases outside the gene matches: 6. The CDR3 covers 14 residues. CDR3 sequence reads: CASSYRGVATEAFF. For the CDR3, the DNA is TGTGCCAGCAGTTACAGGGGGGTCGCCACTGAAGCTTTCTTT.

This clonotype was recorded only once. The chain recombines TRBV11-2 with TRBJ2-1; D not resolved. The CDR3 length is 14 residues. Germline-derived CDR1 and CDR2 are SGHAT and FQNNGV. V was shortened by 3 bases and J by 7 bases, with 13 bases between the two germline ends. The CDR3: CASSLLLQSNEQFF. CDR3 nucleotides: TGTGCCAGCAGCTTGCTACTTCAGTCTAATGAGCAGTTCTTC. The full variable domain, with the rest looked up from reference TRBV11-2 and TRBJ2-1, is EAGVAQSPRYKIIEKRQSVAFWCNPISGHATLYWYQQILGQGPKLLIQFQNNGVVDDSQLPKDRFSAERLKGVDSTLKIQPAKLEDSAVYLCASSLLLQSNEQFFGPGTRLTVL.

This chain links TRBV11-3 with TRBJ2-1; D may correspond to TRBD1 or TRBD2 (5 bases each). The CDR3 loop spans 13 amino acids. Germline V CDR1 and CDR2: SGHNT, YENEEA. The V end lost 4 bases, the J end lost 6 bases, and 10 bases lay between the germline ends. CDR3 in DNA: TGTGCCAGCAGCTACGGGACGAGCAATGAGCAGTTCTTC. Translating gives CASSYGTSNEQFF.

The CDR3 coding sequence is TGCAGTGCTAGTAATGGGGGGTTCACTGAAGCTTTCTTT. Translating it yields CSASNGGFTEAFF. The chain joins TRBV20-1 to TRBJ1-1; a weak D match, TRBD1 (5 bases). The CDR3 is 13 amino acids. CDR1 is DFQATT and CDR2 is SNEGSKA in the germline V gene (reference sequence). With 3 bases removed from V and 4 bases from J, the gap between germline ends came to 12 bases.

The chain recombines TRBV12-3 or TRBV12-4 with TRBJ2-7; 10 nucleotides align to TRBD2. With 9 bases clipped from V and 6 bases from J, the junction kept 11 bases outside the gene matches. The CDR3 loop spans 14 amino acids. CDR3 amino acids: CASKSSGGRLEQYF. CDR3 bases: TGTGCCAGTAAGTCTAGCGGGGGAAGACTCGAGCAGTACTTC.

This clonotype was seen at least ten times. The chain combines TRBV6-4 with TRBJ2-3; the D call may be TRBD1 or TRBD2 (5 bases each). V gave up 3 bases and J gave up 0 bases, with 7 bases separating them. In germline, CDR1 is MRHNA, CDR2 SNTAGT. This CDR3 has 14 amino acids. The CDR3 DNA sequence: TGTGCCAGCAGTGAAGGGGAGAGCACAGATACGCAGTATTTT. Amino acids: CASSEGESTDTQYF.

This clonotype was recorded many times. J is TRBJ2-1 and V is TRBV14, with D perhaps being TRBD1 or TRBD2 (5 bases each). The germline gives CDR1 SGHDN, CDR2 FVKESK. The CDR3 spans 18 residues. Trimming removed 0 bases from V and 9 bases from J, with 24 bases in between. The CDR3 DNA reads TGTGCCAGCAGCCAAGATTTTCGGGGCGGTTATCCCCTTTCTGAGCAGTTCTTC. It codes for CASSQDFRGGYPLSEQFF.

Many counts were recorded for this clonotype. The chain carries TRBV20-1 and TRBJ2-3; the match to TRBD2 covers 12 bases. This CDR3 comprises 18 residues. V was clipped by 0 bases and J by 0 bases; unmatched bases: 7. Germline CDR1 DFQATT, CDR2 SNEGSKA (reference sequence). The CDR3 reads CSARDPLAGGFSTDTQYF. The CDR3 region has the DNA TGCAGTGCTAGAGATCCTCTAGCGGGGGGGTTTAGCACAGATACGCAGTATTTT.

This clonotype was seen at least ten times. J is TRBJ2-5 and V is TRBV20-1; D is uncertain. Trimming took off 3 bases at V and 3 bases at J, with 11 bases between the two ends. This CDR3 has 13 residues. Germline V gene lookup returns CDR1 DFQATT and CDR2 SNEGSKA (reference sequence). The CDR3 spells CSASYLEKETQYF. The DNA of the CDR3 is TGCAGTGCTAGTTACCTAGAAAAAGAGACCCAGTACTTC.

There are many counts of this clonotype. The rearrangement joins TRBV3-1 to TRBJ1-4, with unresolved D. Trimming pared 3 bases from V and 7 bases from J, leaving 12 bases between. The CDR3 sequence is 14 residues long. Per the germline V gene, CDR1 is LGHDT and CDR2 is YNNKEL (reference sequence). The CDR3 DNA reads TGTGCCAGCAGCCAGTATGACCCACCTGAAAAACTGTTTTTT. It specifies CASSQYDPPEKLFF.

This clonotype came up many times. CDR3 nucleotides: TGTGCCACCAGTGATTTTTCGGGACAGGGGGCAGATACGCAGTATTTT. It is translated as CATSDFSGQGADTQYF. V and J are TRBV24-1 and TRBJ2-3; 11 nucleotides agree with TRBD1. Germline trimming cut 1 base from V and 4 bases from J; bases unmatched to any gene: 3. CDR3 length equals 16 residues. The germline V gene has CDR1 KGHDR and CDR2 SFDVKD.

This clonotype was observed at least ten times. This sequence joins TRBV19 and TRBJ1-1, with a tentative D call TRBD1 (6 bases). Germline CDR1 is LNHDA and CDR2 is SQIVND (reference sequence). The ends were cut back, 10 bases at V and 10 bases at J, with 25 bases in the middle. The CDR3 runs to 14 residues. The CDR3 spells CATLRRGGFERAFF. CDR3 DNA sequence: TGTGCCACCCTAAGGAGGGGGGGTTTCGAAAGAGCTTTCTTT.

At least ten counts were recorded for this clonotype. The chain couples TRBV20-1 to TRBJ1-5, with D possibly matching TRBD1 (6 bases). This CDR3 spans 15 amino acids. Germline values: CDR1 DFQATT, CDR2 SNEGSKA (reference sequence). Deletions cut 5 bases from V and 4 bases from J, with 18 bases between. DNA of the CDR3: TGCAGTGCTCGAAAAACAGGGCCCTTGAATCAGCCCCAGCATTTT. It is translated as CSARKTGPLNQPQHF.

This clonotype was counted ten times or more. The rearrangement uses TRBV6-1 and TRBJ2-1, with D possibly being TRBD1 or TRBD2 (5 bases each). Germline V gene sequence: CDR1 MNHNS, CDR2 SASEGT. V lost 6 bases and J 5 bases, leaving 17 bases between the germline ends. This CDR3 spans 15 amino acids. CDR3 coding DNA: TGTGCCAGCAGGAAGACATTCATGGGGGACAATGAGCAGTTCTTC. Translating gives CASRKTFMGDNEQFF.

The CDR3 region is CASSNRGHTEAFF. Here the CDR3 DNA reads TGCGCCAGCAGTAACAGGGGGCACACTGAAGCTTTCTTT. The chain employs TRBV10-1 and TRBJ1-1; 9 bases agree with TRBD1. The length of the CDR3 is 13 residues. Germline-derived CDR1 and CDR2 are WNHNN and SYGVQD (reference sequence). Trimming cost V 5 bases and J 3 bases; bases outside gene matches: 1.

This clonotype has at least ten counts. The rearrangement joins TRBV29-1 to TRBJ2-1; 8 nucleotides line up with TRBD2. The V gene's germline CDR1 is SQVTM and CDR2 ANQGSEA. Trimming cost V 2 bases and J 4 bases; bases outside gene matches: 4. The CDR3 covers 14 residues. The CDR3 sequence is CSVELLAAYNEQFF. CDR3 nucleotides: TGCAGCGTTGAACTACTAGCGGCTTACAATGAGCAGTTCTTC.

V and J are TRBV29-1 and TRBJ2-3; D is possibly TRBD2 (6 bases). Deletions cut 5 bases from V and 0 bases from J, with 9 bases between. Germline V gene lookup returns CDR1 SQVTM and CDR2 ANQGSEA. This CDR3 is built from 13 residues. The CDR3 DNA sequence: TGCAGCGTTTCAGCGGGCAGCACAGATACGCAGTATTTT. Protein sequence: CSVSAGSTDTQYF.

V is TRBV27 and J is TRBJ2-6, with unresolved D. CDR3 length: 15 residues. From germline, CDR1 is MNHEY and CDR2 SMNVEV (reference sequence). The V and J ends lost 2 bases and 2 bases respectively, with 7 bases between them. The CDR3 bases are TGTGCCAGCAGTTTAAACTCCGCTGGGGCCAACGTCCTGACTTTC. It codes for CASSLNSAGANVLTF. Together with reference TRBV27 and TRBJ2-6, the CDR3 gives the full variable domain: EAQVTQNPRYLITVTGKKLTVTCSQNMNHEYMSWYRQDPGLGLRQIYYSMNVEVTDKGDVPEGYKVSRKEKRNFPLILESPSPNQTSLYFCASSLNSAGANVLTFGAGSRLTVL.

This clonotype was observed many times. V is TRBV3-1 and J is TRBJ2-3; 13 bases line up with TRBD2. The V gene end was trimmed by 4 bases and the J gene end by 4 bases; junction bases not matched to a gene: 17. Looked up from germline, CDR1 is LGHDT and CDR2 is YNNKEL (reference sequence). CDR3 length equals 20 residues. The CDR3 loop is CASSPTLGTSGVGVPDTQYF. CDR3 sequence (DNA): TGTGCCAGCAGCCCAACCCTCGGGACTAGCGGGGTTGGAGTCCCAGATACGCAGTATTTT.